These 27 T cell receptor beta chains were all obtained from the same sample, sequenced in a study of blood T cell repertoires in COVID-19. Sequenced by immunoSEQ multiplex PCR; TCRdb stores in-frame clones only, minus some. Among 150,000 to 180,000 clones, under 90% were seen once, and the ten largest hold 0.5% to 0.65%. The sequenced material came from peripheral blood. The receptors shown here come from a man aged 55 to 70 with acute or convalescent COVID-19.

The chain joins TRBV9 to TRBJ2-2, with no clear D. The V end lost 0 bases, the J end lost 6 bases, and 12 bases lay between the germline ends. Germline CDR1 SGDLS, CDR2 YYNGEE. This CDR3 is built from 15 residues. The DNA of the CDR3 is TGTGCCAGCAGCGTAGATGACGCCCGGGCCGGGGAGCTGTTTTTT. The encoded protein is CASSVDDARAGELFF.

The chain joins TRBV2 to TRBJ2-7, with TRBD2 matching over 9 bases. Germline CDR1 is SNHLY and CDR2 is FYNNEI. J lost 4 bases, V lost 8 bases, and 24 bases had no gene match. CDR3 length equals 19 residues. Written as DNA, the CDR3 is TGTGCCAGCCCAGTGAGAAGGCAGACAGGGACTAGCATTTCGTACGAGCAGTACTTC. It specifies CASPVRRQTGTSISYEQYF.

The chain is built from TRBV6-6 and TRBJ1-1, with D tentatively TRBD1 (5 bases). Germline CDR1 is MNHNY and CDR2 is SVGAGI (reference sequence). V lost 6 bases and J 2 bases, leaving 13 bases between the germline ends. The CDR3 is 14 amino acids. The CDR3 loop is CASRSKGPNTEAFF. In nucleotides, the CDR3 is TGTGCCAGCAGATCGAAGGGGCCCAACACTGAAGCTTTCTTT.

This rearrangement joins TRBV28 to TRBJ2-1, with 8 nucleotides matching TRBD1. The CDR3 sequence is 15 residues long. V lost 4 bases and J lost 5; bases outside the gene matches: 7. Germline CDR1 and CDR2: MDHEN and SYDVKM. The CDR3, as DNA: TGTGCCAGCAGTTCCCCCGGGACAGGAAACAATGAGCAGTTCTTC. Translation: CASSSPGTGNNEQFF.

A single count supports this clone. This rearrangement joins TRBV27 to TRBJ2-7; no clear D gene. Trimming cost V 6 bases and J 0 bases, with 18 bases left between them. The CDR3 loop spans 16 amino acids. In germline, CDR1 is MNHEY, CDR2 SMNVEV (reference sequence). In DNA form, the CDR3 reads TGTGCCAGCAGATCCAAGATTCAAACCTACTCCTACGAGCAGTACTTC. Translating it yields CASRSKIQTYSYEQYF.

V is TRBV30 and J is TRBJ2-7, with 7 nucleotides matching TRBD2. The CDR3 is made up of 15 amino acids. Germline V gives CDR1 GTSNPN, CDR2 SVGIG (reference sequence). With 2 bases clipped from V and 1 base from J, the junction kept 8 bases outside the gene matches. The CDR3 DNA is TGTGCCTGGAGTTGGTCGGGGGGAGGGTCCTACGAGCAGTACTTC. Translating gives CAWSWSGGGSYEQYF.

This clone was recorded once. The genes are TRBV5-1 and TRBJ2-7; D is perhaps TRBD2 (6 bases). This CDR3 has 11 amino acids. V shed 2 bases and J shed 7 bases, with 7 bases lying between them. Germline V gives CDR1 SGHRS, CDR2 YFSETQ. The CDR3 DNA reads TGCGCCAGCAGCTTTGGGGGGGAGCAGTACTTC. Translating gives CASSFGGEQYF.

The table lists this clone with a count of one. The rearrangement joins TRBV7-2 to TRBJ2-2, with D possibly being TRBD2 (5 bases). V shed 4 bases and J shed 5 bases, with 20 bases lying between them. The CDR3 covers 17 residues. Germline CDR1 is SGHTA and CDR2 is FQGNSA. The DNA for the CDR3 is TGTGCCAGCAGCTCAAATCCCCCGGAGGACGGTACCGGGGAGCTGTTTTTT. The encoded protein is CASSSNPPEDGTGELFF.

The V and J genes are TRBV18 and TRBJ2-6; D is unclear. V lost 2 bases, J lost 2 bases, and 7 bases lay in between. From germline, CDR1 is KGHSH and CDR2 LQKENI. There are 15 residues in the CDR3. DNA for the CDR3: TGTGCCAGCTCACCAAGCCTAACTGGGGCCAACGTCCTGACTTTC. Its protein product is CASSPSLTGANVLTF.

CDR3 in amino acids: CASSVGLAQETQYF. For the CDR3, the DNA is TGCGCCAGCAGTGTTGGACTAGCCCAAGAGACCCAGTACTTC. The J gene is TRBJ2-5, the V gene TRBV10-2; 8 bases map to TRBD2. Germline CDR1 WSHSY, CDR2 SAAADI. The CDR3 has 14 amino acids. The ends lost 4 bases at V and 1 base at J; junction bases unmatched: 2.

This chain connects TRBV6-4 to TRBJ2-3; 9 bases match TRBD2. The CDR3 is 18 amino acids. Per germline, CDR1 MRHNA and CDR2 SNTAGT. With 6 bases clipped from V and 5 bases from J, the junction kept 18 bases outside the gene matches. CDR3 amino acids: CASSLRPKRGDTQDTQYF. CDR3 nucleotides: TGTGCCAGCAGCCTTCGCCCCAAGCGGGGGGACACACAAGATACGCAGTATTTT.

The V and J genes are TRBV28 and TRBJ1-2; possible D gene TRBD1, 6 bases. Germline V gene data show CDR1 as MDHEN and CDR2 as SYDVKM. V lost 3 bases and J lost 6, with 11 bases in between. This CDR3 contains 13 residues. The CDR3 loop reads CASSLPQGNGYTF. CDR3 DNA sequence: TGTGCCAGCAGTTTGCCACAGGGAAATGGCTACACCTTC.

Comments on this clone: The sample has other DNA sequences that encode this CDR3 too. J is TRBJ2-3 and V is TRBV5-1; 8 positions agree with TRBD1. Germline V lookup: CDR1 SGHRS, CDR2 YFSETQ. The CDR3 loop spans 15 amino acids. J gave up 4 bases and V 4 bases, and 8 bases lay outside the gene matches. The CDR3 DNA reads as TGCGCCAGCAGCCTAGGACAGGGCGGGCCAGATACGCAGTATTTT. Amino acid sequence: CASSLGQGGPDTQYF.

The chain recombines TRBV7-2 with TRBJ2-3; no clear D. CDR1 and CDR2 from the germline V gene are SGHTA and FQGNSA. There are 14 residues in the CDR3. V was trimmed by 7 bases and J by 6 bases, leaving 17 bases between them. The CDR3 nucleotides are TGTGCCAGCAAAATTTCGCAAACCAGGGATACGCAGTATTTT. This encodes CASKISQTRDTQYF. Full variable domain (rest looked up from reference TRBV7-2 and TRBJ2-3): GAGVSQSPSNKVTEKGKDVELRCDPISGHTALYWYRQSLGQGLEFLIYFQGNSAPDKSGLPSDRFSAERTGGSVSTLTIQRTQQEDSAVYLCASKISQTRDTQYFGPGTRLTVL.

This clone came up once. This rearrangement joins TRBV11-2 to TRBJ1-4, with 7 bases aligning to TRBD1. This CDR3 is 15 amino acids long. Germline V CDR1 and CDR2: SGHAT, FQNNGV. V lost 3 bases to trimming and J lost 7 bases; unmatched junction nucleotides: 8. This chain's CDR3 is CASSFQGGKGEKLFF. The CDR3 DNA follows: TGTGCCAGCAGCTTCCAGGGGGGTAAGGGTGAAAAACTGTTTTTT.

This chain links TRBV6-2 or TRBV6-3 with TRBJ2-1; 14 bases agree with TRBD2. Germline trimming cut 2 bases from V and 5 bases from J; bases unmatched to any gene: 2. Germline-derived CDR1 and CDR2 are MNHEY and SVGEGT. This CDR3 spans 16 amino acids. The CDR3 bases are TGTGCCAGCAGTTACGGGGGACTAGCGGGGGACAATGAGCAGTTCTTC. This codes for CASSYGGLAGDNEQFF.

The rearrangement links TRBV28 to TRBJ2-3; TRBD1 aligns across 10 bases. The germline gives CDR1 MDHEN, CDR2 SYDVKM. Trimming at V came to 4 bases and at J to 6 bases, leaving 7 bases not matched to a gene. The CDR3 contains 15 residues. This chain's CDR3 is CASSSQDRGRDTQYF. CDR3 nucleotides: TGTGCCAGCAGTTCCCAGGACAGGGGGAGGGATACGCAGTATTTT.

This clone was counted between two and nine times. The rearrangement joins TRBV6-4 to TRBJ2-2; D not resolved. There are 14 residues in the CDR3. Trimming shortened V by 2 bases and J by 3 bases, and 7 bases separated the two germline ends. Germline loops: CDR1 MRHNA, CDR2 SNTAGT. The CDR3 is CASSDELHTGELFF. Here the CDR3 DNA reads TGTGCCAGCAGTGACGAACTGCACACCGGGGAGCTGTTTTTT.

This sequence joins TRBV28 and TRBJ2-1; TRBD2 matches at 7 bases. This CDR3 region has 11 residues. Unmatched junction bases numbered 8, after V lost 6 bases and J lost 15 bases. In germline, CDR1 is MDHEN, CDR2 SYDVKM. CDR3 loop: CASSLGLELFF. The CDR3 DNA reads as TGTGCCAGCAGCCTTGGACTAGAATTGTTCTTC. Full variable domain (outside the CDR3, taken from reference TRBV28 and TRBJ2-1): DVKVTQSSRYLVKRTGEKVFLECVQDMDHENMFWYRQDPGLGLRLIYFSYDVKMKEKGDIPEGYSVSREKKERFSLILESASTNQTSMYLCASSLGLELFFGPGTRLTVL.

This sequence joins TRBV24-1 and TRBJ2-3, with 11 bases lining up with TRBD1. V lost 4 bases to trimming and J lost 7 bases; unmatched junction nucleotides: 9. The CDR3 totals 16 residues. Looked up from germline, CDR1 is KGHDR and CDR2 is SFDVKD. The CDR3 sequence is CATSDLGQGAGHTQYF. In DNA, the CDR3 is TGTGCCACCAGTGACCTCGGACAGGGGGCAGGACATACGCAGTATTTT.

The V call is TRBV6-6, the J call TRBJ1-2, with 8 positions matching TRBD1. The CDR3 consists of 14 residues. CDR1 is MNHNY, CDR2 SVGAGI, per germline (reference sequence). Unmatched junction bases numbered 6, after V lost 6 bases and J lost 3 bases. The CDR3 region has the DNA TGTGCCAGCAGCCCGAGGACAGGGCACTATGGCTACACCTTC. As protein: CASSPRTGHYGYTF.

The V gene is TRBV10-3, the J gene TRBJ2-1; 11 bases agree with TRBD2. The CDR3 totals 18 residues. The V and J ends lost 2 bases and 7 bases, in that order; junction bases with no gene match: 13. Germline V gives CDR1 ENHRY, CDR2 SYGVKD. This CDR3 reads CAISERLAGGQVTNEQFF. Written as DNA, the CDR3 is TGTGCCATCAGTGAGCGCCTAGCGGGAGGCCAAGTAACGAATGAGCAGTTCTTC.

This rearrangement joins TRBV2 to TRBJ1-2, with D unresolved. The V end lost 6 bases, the J end lost 2 bases, and 10 bases lay between the germline ends. This CDR3 contains 13 residues. Germline lookup yields CDR1 SNHLY and CDR2 FYNNEI. CDR3 in DNA: TGTGCCAGCAGACCAGGTGGAAACTATGGCTACACCTTC. Protein product: CASRPGGNYGYTF.

The rearrangement uses TRBV27 and TRBJ2-6; TRBD1 is a possible D gene (6 bases). The V gene's germline CDR1 is MNHEY and CDR2 SMNVEV (reference sequence). Trimming removed 4 bases at V and 4 bases at J, with 11 bases between. The CDR3 has 15 residues. The CDR3 DNA reads TGTGCCAGCAGTTCCATGGGGACAGGGGCCAACGTCCTGACTTTC. It encodes CASSSMGTGANVLTF. The full variable domain, with the rest looked up from reference TRBV27 and TRBJ2-6, is EAQVTQNPRYLITVTGKKLTVTCSQNMNHEYMSWYRQDPGLGLRQIYYSMNVEVTDKGDVPEGYKVSRKEKRNFPLILESPSPNQTSLYFCASSSMGTGANVLTFGAGSRLTVL.

The rearrangement joins TRBV12-5 to TRBJ2-4; tentative D call: TRBD2 (5 bases). CDR3 size: 14 residues. The germline V gene encodes CDR1 LGHNT and CDR2 FRNRAP. V gave up 7 bases and J gave up 7 bases, with 17 bases separating them. Here the CDR3 DNA reads TGTGCTAGTGCCAGGAGTAGCGTTTGGAACATTCAGTACTTC. It is translated as CASARSSVWNIQYF.

The chain carries TRBV19 and TRBJ2-1, with 10 nucleotides matching TRBD2. This CDR3 is 14 amino acids long. Germline assignment: CDR1 LNHDA and CDR2 SQIVND (reference sequence). J gave up 3 bases and V 7 bases, and 3 bases lay outside the gene matches. DNA for the CDR3: TGTGCCAGTAAGGGGACTAGCGTCTACAATGAGCAGTTCTTC. Protein: CASKGTSVYNEQFF.

This chain uses TRBV19 with TRBJ2-1, with 11 bases aligning to TRBD2. Per germline, CDR1 LNHDA and CDR2 SQIVND (reference sequence). With V trimmed by 7 bases and J by 7 bases, 9 bases remained unmatched. The CDR3 loop spans 15 amino acids. CDR3 in amino acids: CASTTSGSPGNEQFF. The CDR3 nucleotides read TGTGCCAGTACTACTAGCGGGAGTCCCGGGAATGAGCAGTTCTTC.